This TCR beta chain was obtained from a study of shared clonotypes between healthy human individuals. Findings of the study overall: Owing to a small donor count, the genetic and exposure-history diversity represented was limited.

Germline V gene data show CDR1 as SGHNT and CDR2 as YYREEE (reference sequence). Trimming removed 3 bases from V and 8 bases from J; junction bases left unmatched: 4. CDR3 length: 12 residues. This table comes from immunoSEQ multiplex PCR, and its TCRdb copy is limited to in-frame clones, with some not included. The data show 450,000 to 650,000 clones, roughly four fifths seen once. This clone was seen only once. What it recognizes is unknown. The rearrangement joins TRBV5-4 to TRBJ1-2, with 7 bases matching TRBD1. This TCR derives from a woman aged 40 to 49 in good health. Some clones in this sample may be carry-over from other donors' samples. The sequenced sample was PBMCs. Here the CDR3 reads CASSSIQGGYTF. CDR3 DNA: TGTGCCAGCAGCTCAATACAGGGGGGCTACACCTTC.